The rows below give T cell receptor beta chains drawn from one sample of a study of shared clonotypes between healthy human individuals. Here immunoSEQ multiplex PCR was the method, and the copy in TCRdb shows in-frame clones only, minus some. The profile shows 490,000 or so clones, over 65% of them singletons. The sequenced sample was PBMCs. These receptors all stem from a woman in her thirties or forties in good health. Some clones in this sample may be carry-over from other donors' samples. The CDR3 runs from the conserved cysteine through the conserved F or W. D genes are given only for firm matches. Not every row has a clone size; where given, it reads once, few, many or a size class.

CDR3: CASSLGQGAYEQYF; DNA: TGCGCCAGCAGCTTGGGTCAAGGGGCCTACGAGCAGTACTTC; D: NA; J: TRBJ2-7; size: NA; V: TRBV5-1
CDR3: CASSLGSDWHEKLFF; DNA: TGTGCCAGCAGCTTAGGGTCGGACTGGCACGAAAAACTGTTTTTT; D: NA; J: TRBJ1-4; size: NA; V: TRBV7-6
CDR3: CASSQGSSGIYNEQFF; DNA: TGCGCCAGCAGCCAAGGTTCTAGCGGAATTTACAATGAGCAGTTCTTC; D: TRBD2; J: TRBJ2-1; size: NA; V: TRBV4-1
CDR3: CASSPSAGGPHEQYF; DNA: TGCGCCAGCAGCCCCTCAGCGGGAGGGCCTCACGAGCAGTACTTC; D: TRBD2; J: TRBJ2-7; size: NA; V: TRBV5-1
CDR3: CASSVRTRGASGANVLTF; DNA: TGTGCCAGCAGTGTCCGGACAAGGGGCGCGTCTGGGGCCAACGTCCTGACTTTC; D: NA; J: TRBJ2-6; size: NA; V: TRBV6-1
CDR3: CAISGATYNEQFF; DNA: TGTGCCATCTCGGGGGCTACCTACAATGAGCAGTTCTTC; D: NA; J: TRBJ2-1; size: NA; V: TRBV10-3
CDR3: CASSELTGRIYEQYF; DNA: TGTGCCAGCAGTGAATTGACAGGGAGGATCTACGAGCAGTACTTC; D: NA; J: TRBJ2-7; size: once; V: TRBV6-1
CDR3: CASSQDHTFNLGLF; DNA: TGTGCCAGCAGCCAAGATCATACGTTCAACCTCGGGCTCTTC; D: NA; J: TRBJ2-1; size: NA; V: TRBV14
CDR3: CAWSQTGGRGEQFF; DNA: TGTGCCTGGAGCCAGACAGGGGGCCGGGGTGAGCAGTTCTTC; D: TRBD1; J: TRBJ2-1; size: NA; V: TRBV30
CDR3: CASSPPGEGYEQYF; DNA: TGTGCCAGCAGTCCCCCTGGAGAGGGCTACGAGCAGTACTTC; D: NA; J: TRBJ2-7; size: NA; V: TRBV28
CDR3: CASSGNPRTSGIQETQYF; DNA: TGTGCCAGCAGTGGAAATCCCCGGACTAGCGGGATCCAAGAGACCCAGTACTTC; D: TRBD2; J: TRBJ2-5; size: NA; V: TRBV6-4
CDR3: CASSPSRGRVDNEQFF; DNA: TGTGCCAGCAGTCCCAGCCGAGGGCGGGTAGACAATGAGCAGTTCTTC; D: NA; J: TRBJ2-1; size: NA; V: TRBV27